This TCR beta chain originates from a study of T cell repertoires in cytomegalovirus infection. Background on the study: Matching HLA type and CMV infection were both indicated by public TCR beta signatures. Study observations and caveats: Predominance within the ex vivo response was attributable to HLA-C-restricted CMV-specific TCR beta clonotypes.

CDR3 length: 14 residues. The germline V and J ends were trimmed by 4 bases and 3 bases, with 12 bases remaining between them. Germline CDR1 is SGHVS and CDR2 is FNYEAQ. TCRdb re-called the reads through MiXCR, storing one row per CDR3 protein. The sample includes around 630,000 distinct CDR3 sequences, 20% to 25% of them seen just once. This clonotype was picked up a small number of times. The target antigen is unknown. The receptor comes from a human donor in good health (CMV status not recorded). Some clones in this sample may be carry-over from other donors' samples. Material: CD8+ T cells from PBMCs. The chain employs TRBV7-6 and TRBJ1-1; D unresolved. CDR3 region: CASSSRTDYTEAFF. The DNA for the CDR3 is TGTGCCAGCAGCTCCCGGACGGATTACACTGAAGCTTTCTTT.